This entry is about one T cell receptor (beta chain). CDR1 and CDR2 (germline): LGHNA, YSLEER. The CDR3 contains 15 residues. V lost 0 bases and J 4 bases, leaving 13 bases between the germline ends. The record originates from a study of blood T cell repertoires in COVID-19. Overall study: Acute-phase and convalescent COVID-19 samples originated in the United States, Italy and Spain. In each case, the material was cDNA or gDNA derived from T cells, B-cell-depleted T cells, or PBMCs.

In the original analysis: Researchers report that nucleated cell counts were estimated from reference gene primer amplification. TCRdb's table, derived via immunoSEQ multiplex PCR, lists solely in-frame clones and lacks some. V and J calls plus clone size are reproduced from that table; the DNA served to infer D and trimming. Here the sample spans nearly 100,000 clones, less than 90% being singletons. The chain combines TRBV4-3 with TRBJ2-7; a possible D gene is TRBD1 (6 bases). This sequence originates from an elderly man with acute or convalescent COVID-19. Sequencing was performed on peripheral blood. CDR3 bases: TGCGCCAGCAGCCAAGATAACAGGGTGGAGTACGAGCAGTACTTC. It codes for CASSQDNRVEYEQYF.